These 13 T cell receptor beta chains were sequenced from one sample in a study of T-cell memory formation after mild COVID-19. MiXCR, run by TCRdb on the 5' RACE reads, gives a single entry per CDR3 protein. The sample includes roughly 130,000 distinct CDR3 sequences, more than 15% of them seen just once. The sample consisted of PBMCs or a T cell subset sorted from them (not recorded which). The receptors come from an adult woman who had mild COVID-19 (a few samples of this study predate the infection). Cell type and time point are not known.

This clonotype has a handful of counts. V gene TRBV2 combines with J gene TRBJ2-7; D is possibly TRBD2 (6 bases). The CDR3 consists of 13 residues. Germline-derived CDR1 and CDR2 are SNHLY and FYNNEI. The V end was cut by 3 bases, the J end by 3 bases, with 9 bases between. The CDR3: CASSDREDYEQYF. In DNA form, the CDR3 reads TGTGCCAGCAGTGACAGGGAGGACTACGAGCAGTACTTC.

This sequence joins TRBV24-1 and TRBJ2-1; tentatively, D is TRBD1 (6 bases). Germline V gives CDR1 KGHDR, CDR2 SFDVKD. There are 14 residues in the CDR3. Trimming shortened V by 8 bases and J by 3 bases, and 13 bases separated the two germline ends. The CDR3 DNA sequence: TGTGCCACCACCTGGGACACCTTCTACAATGAGCAGTTCTTC. This sequence encodes CATTWDTFYNEQFF.

This clonotype came up a few times. J is TRBJ1-1 and V is TRBV20-1; possibly TRBD1 for D (5 bases). With 2 bases removed from V and 10 bases from J, the gap between germline ends came to 17 bases. Germline CDR1 reads DFQATT; CDR2 reads SNEGSKA (reference sequence). This CDR3 has 13 residues. CDR3 DNA: TGCAGTGCTAGAAAGGATCCGGGACCAGGAGCTTTCTTT. Protein: CSARKDPGPGAFF.

The V gene is TRBV18, the J gene TRBJ2-1; the D gene is possibly TRBD2 (6 bases). There are 14 residues in the CDR3. With 0 bases removed from V and 8 bases from J, the gap between germline ends came to 11 bases. The germline CDR1 and CDR2 sequences are KGHSH and LQKENI. DNA for the CDR3: TGTGCCAGCTCACCACCGGTCAGGGACTATGAGCAGTTCTTC. Translation: CASSPPVRDYEQFF. The entire variable domain, with the rest obtained from reference TRBV18 and TRBJ2-1, is as follows: NAGVMQNPRHLVRRRGQEARLRCSPMKGHSHVYWYRQLPEEGLKFMVYLQKENIIDESGMPKERFSAEFPKEGPSILRIQQVVRGDSAAYFCASSPPVRDYEQFFGPGTRLTVL.

This clonotype was found many times. This chain uses TRBV5-5 with TRBJ2-3; a possible D gene is TRBD1 (6 bases). Germline V gives CDR1 SGHKS, CDR2 YYEKEE (reference sequence). The CDR3 runs 13 residues. Trimming cost V 1 base and J 3 bases, with 6 bases left between them. CDR3 coding DNA: TGTGCCAGCAGCTTGAGGGGGACAGATACGCAGTATTTT. Translation: CASSLRGTDTQYF.

This clonotype was detected a few times. V usage is TRBV29-1 and J usage is TRBJ2-7; D is perhaps TRBD2 (5 bases). The germline V and J ends were trimmed by 4 bases and 3 bases, with 13 bases remaining between them. In germline, CDR1 is SQVTM, CDR2 ANQGSEA. The CDR3 contains 13 residues. In DNA, the CDR3 is TGCAGCGTTGGACGGGGATGGGGCTACGAGCAGTACTTC. It encodes CSVGRGWGYEQYF.

The rearrangement uses TRBV7-6 and TRBJ2-1; D is possibly TRBD1 or TRBD2 (5 bases each). CDR3 length: 15 residues. Trimming removed 5 bases from V and 0 bases from J, with 11 bases in between. The germline V gene has CDR1 SGHVS and CDR2 FNYEAQ. The CDR3 coding sequence is TGTGCCAGCAGCCTCGAGGGGAGCTCCTACAATGAGCAGTTCTTC. The encoded protein is CASSLEGSSYNEQFF. The full variable domain, its missing parts supplied by reference TRBV7-6 and TRBJ2-1, is GAGVSQSPRYKVTKRGQDVALRCDPISGHVSLYWYRQALGQGPEFLTYFNYEAQQDKSGLPNDRFSAERPEGSISTLTIQRTEQRDSAMYRCASSLEGSSYNEQFFGPGTRLTVL.

In its sample, this clonotype was seen many times. The chain links TRBV25-1 to TRBJ2-3; 7 nucleotides match TRBD2. Per the germline V gene, CDR1 is MGHDK and CDR2 is SYGVNS. The J segment lost 2 bases and the V segment lost 6 bases, leaving 14 bases of the junction unmatched. This CDR3 has 17 residues. The CDR3 sequence: CASSPQGRGSPTDTQYF. In DNA form, the CDR3 reads TGTGCCAGCAGCCCCCAAGGACGCGGGAGTCCCACAGATACGCAGTATTTT.

This clonotype showed up just a few times. The rearrangement uses TRBV5-6 and TRBJ2-7, with 8 bases lining up with TRBD2. V trimming: 5 bases; J trimming: 2 bases; junction bases outside the gene matches: 12. The germline V gene has CDR1 SGHDT and CDR2 YYEEEE. The CDR3 has 16 residues. The CDR3 sequence is CASRRGRAAGAYEQYF. The CDR3 coding sequence is TGTGCCAGCAGACGCGGCCGAGCAGCGGGAGCCTACGAGCAGTACTTC.

This sequence joins TRBV5-6 and TRBJ2-5; no firm D call. This CDR3 has 14 residues. Trimming cost V 4 bases and J 0 bases, with 10 bases left between them. Germline CDR1 SGHDT, CDR2 YYEEEE. This chain's CDR3 is CASSNNRYQETQYF. DNA for the CDR3: TGTGCCAGCAGCAATAACCGATACCAAGAGACCCAGTACTTC.

This chain connects TRBV7-8 to TRBJ1-4; D is unresolved. Germline V gene sequence: CDR1 SGHVS, CDR2 FQNEAQ. Trimming pared 1 base from V and 11 bases from J, leaving 8 bases between. The CDR3 spans 12 residues. DNA of the CDR3: TGTGCCAGCAGCTTAGAAGAGGCCAAACTGTTTTTT. It is translated as CASSLEEAKLFF.

V gene TRBV25-1 combines with J gene TRBJ2-7; D unresolved. The CDR3 extends over 13 amino acids. Germline CDR1 MGHDK, CDR2 SYGVNS. V was cut by 1 base and J by 0 bases, with 4 bases left in between. CDR3 amino acids: CASSELGSYEQYF. Written as DNA, the CDR3 is TGTGCCAGCAGTGAATTGGGCTCCTACGAGCAGTACTTC.

This clonotype was detected only a few times. CDR3 in DNA: TGTGCCAGCAACCTAGCGGGGGACCGGTACAATGAGCAGTTCTTC. Translated, it gives CASNLAGDRYNEQFF. The rearrangement links TRBV6-2 or TRBV6-3 to TRBJ2-1, with TRBD2 matching 10 bases. This CDR3 is 15 amino acids long. Germline lookup yields CDR1 MNHEY and CDR2 SVGEGT. The trim removed 7 bases at V and 4 bases at J, leaving 7 bases unmatched.